The entry that follows covers one T cell receptor beta chain sequence. Its specific antigen is unknown. The read comes to an end 3 residues before the CDR3 does, leaving the germline J gene to fill in the end. The data belong to a study of T cell clonality in common variable immunodeficiency (dated by TCRdb to the mid-2010s). Results and caveats for the whole study, not just this receptor: Correlations between repertoire features and clinical complications were limited by patient heterogeneity within the CVID cohort. Increased TCRbeta clonality was found in CVID subjects compared with healthy controls (t-test p = 0.018), with the increase being most characteristic of about a third of subjects. It was noted by the authors that sequencing of the repertoires of T cell subpopulations would be needed to clarify the cause of the increased clonality in CVID. Despite equal DNA input, controls averaged approximately 77,000 unique sequences per sample versus about 30,000 in CVID samples. CVID TCRbeta sequences reportedly showed fewer deletions and N-nucleotide insertions and lacked highly modified clones with 13 or more V deletions. CVID subjects shared fewer TCRbeta clones with each other than healthy controls did (p < 0.0001).

Most of the CVID patients and most of the healthy controls were of Caucasian heritage. From each donor, about 5 to 8.5 ml of heparinized peripheral whole blood was collected. TCRbeta CDR3 repertoires were sequenced from genomic DNA of adults with common variable immune deficiency (CVID) and healthy adult controls. The control group comprised roughly 22 healthy adult volunteers, about twelve female and roughly ten male, aged roughly 23 to 75 years with a mean age of roughly 35. Diluted blood was density-centrifuged over Hypaque 1077 or Ficoll-Paque to isolate peripheral blood mononuclear cells. Genomic DNA was obtained from unsorted mononuclear cells using either Qiagen column purification or a centrifugation-based method. Equivalent amounts of genomic DNA from CVID and control samples were used as sequencing input. For every sample, a 60 bp segment covering the rearranged TCRbeta CDR3 region was amplified and then sequenced. The immunoSEQ assay, a bias-corrected multiplex PCR with high-throughput sequencing, was employed for TCRbeta amplification. Processing in the source paper ran as follows. Every unique nucleotide sequence counted as a clone and was annotated with V, D and J genes, copy number and frequency. Sequences were labeled productive if in frame, and non-productive if out of frame or containing stop codons. As previously described, Shannon's entropy was used to calculate clonality. Mean CDR3 Kyte-Doolittle hydropathy was derived from the predicted amino acid sequences of productive clones. Hierarchical clustering of scaled V gene usage was performed with the R hclust function using Manhattan distance and complete linkage. Sharing of clones by CDR3 amino acid sequence was evaluated through resampling of 12 repertoires per group over 100 rounds. The repertoires were searched for 65 to 80 published EBV-specific and approximately 240 published CMV-specific TCRbeta sequences. Two CVID samples yielding fewer than 10,000 sequences were excluded from analysis, leaving 42 CVID repertoires. TCRdb holds this immuneACCESS table with in-frame rearrangements only. Some clones are missing; in checked studies, unresolved V genes explain under half, and the rest has no known cause. That table furnishes V, J and clone size, whereas the DNA furnished D and trimming. The sample counts over 55,000 clones, each observed more than once. The top ten clonotypes cover over 1.5% of the sample.

The germline ends are 12 bases apart after V is trimmed by 4 bases and J by 1 base. Including the terminal cysteine and phenylalanine, the CDR3 comprises 15 residues. Only the CDR3 bases that were read are kept: 36 of them, in frame from base 1. CDR1 and CDR2 were assigned from the germline V gene as SGHTS and YDEGEE. Sequenced input: peripheral blood mononuclear cells. Recombination joined TRBV5-8 with TRBJ1-5, and TRBD1 may be the D gene, going by 5 matching bases. The receptor comes from a person aged 18-70 years in good health. The CDR3 protein sequence reads: CASSPGQSSNQPQHF. The CDR3 DNA, read in part, is TGTGCCAGCAGCCCCGGACAATCGAGCAATCAGCCC.